This T cell receptor (beta chain) was documented in a study of blood T cell repertoires in COVID-19. Assay used: immunoSEQ multiplex PCR; TCRdb lists only in-frame clones, some missing. Of roughly 280,000 clones listed, around nine tenths are singletons. The trim removed 0 bases at V and 6 bases at J, leaving 7 bases unmatched. This CDR3 comprises 16 residues. Germline V gene sequence: CDR1 SGHRS, CDR2 YFSETQ. This clone has just a few counts. The chain is built from TRBV5-1 and TRBJ2-2, with 8 bases fitting TRBD2. The receptor was derived from a woman aged 60-75 years who had recovered from COVID-19. Sequencing was carried out using PBMCs or T cells enriched from blood (not recorded which). The DNA for the CDR3 is TGCGCCAGCAGCTTGGCCGGGGGGGCCTTTCCCGGGGAGCTGTTTTTT. This codes for CASSLAGGAFPGELFF. The entire variable domain, with the rest obtained from reference TRBV5-1 and TRBJ2-2, is as follows: KAGVTQTPRYLIKTRGQQVTLSCSPISGHRSVSWYQQTPGQGLQFLFEYFSETQRNKGNFPGRFSGRQFSNSRSEMNVSTLELGDSALYLCASSLAGGAFPGELFFGEGSRLTVL.